The 14 T cell receptor beta chains presented below share a single source sample, sequenced in a study of blood T cell repertoires in COVID-19. Sequencing used immunoSEQ multiplex PCR; TCRdb keeps in-frame clones, though not all of them. The sample includes about 140,000 clones, around three quarters of them seen just once. Sequenced: peripheral blood. Receptors were obtained from a man older than 75 with acute or convalescent COVID-19.

This chain uses TRBV9 with TRBJ2-3; D ambiguous. The germline gives CDR1 SGDLS, CDR2 YYNGEE. The CDR3 extends over 13 amino acids. Trimming removed 0 bases at V and 5 bases at J, with 7 bases between. The CDR3 sequence is CASSVGPGDTQYF. The CDR3 nucleotides are TGTGCCAGCAGCGTAGGACCGGGAGATACGCAGTATTTT.

The CDR3 bases are TGTGCCAGCAGTCAACTTAGATCGGTTAACTATGGCTACACCTTC. Encoded protein: CASSQLRSVNYGYTF. The V gene is TRBV7-9, the J gene TRBJ1-2; no clear D. This CDR3 spans 15 amino acids. Trimming stripped 6 bases from V and 1 base from J, with 15 bases between. CDR1 is SEHNR and CDR2 is FQNEAQ in the germline V gene (reference sequence).

The chain combines TRBV9 with TRBJ2-7; possibly TRBD1 for D (6 bases). CDR3 length: 14 residues. CDR1 and CDR2 (germline): SGDLS, YYNGEE. V shed 4 bases and J shed 3 bases, with 14 bases lying between them. CDR3 DNA: TGTGCCAGCAGCCCCCAGGGGACAAACTACGAGCAGTACTTC. Its translation: CASSPQGTNYEQYF. The whole variable domain, remainder taken from reference TRBV9 and TRBJ2-7, is DSGVTQTPKHLITATGQRVTLRCSPRSGDLSVYWYQQSLDQGLQFLIQYYNGEERAKGNILERFSAQQFPDLHSELNLSSLELGDSALYFCASSPQGTNYEQYFGPGTRLTVT.

CDR3 loop: CATSANRQGAGELFF. The CDR3 DNA reads TGTGCCACCAGCGCAAACCGACAGGGCGCCGGGGAGCTGTTTTTT. The chain combines TRBV24-1 with TRBJ2-2; 7 bases map to TRBD1. This CDR3 has 15 amino acids. Germline V gene sequence: CDR1 KGHDR, CDR2 SFDVKD. J was trimmed by 6 bases and V by 7 bases; bases with no gene match: 10.

The rearrangement links TRBV6-6 to TRBJ1-1; D unresolved. V was shortened by 7 bases and J by 4 bases, with 10 bases between the two germline ends. The CDR3 loop spans 12 amino acids. Germline V lookup: CDR1 MNHNY, CDR2 SVGAGI (reference sequence). The CDR3 bases are TGTGCCAGCAAAACCCGGAGCACTGAAGCTTTCTTT. It encodes CASKTRSTEAFF.

This clone showed up just once. The chain joins TRBV28 to TRBJ1-4; TRBD1 agrees at 11 bases. After removal of 5 bases from V and 5 bases from J, the junction contained 4 bases not matched to a gene. The CDR3 totals 15 residues. Germline lookup yields CDR1 MDHEN and CDR2 SYDVKM. The CDR3 DNA reads as TGTGCCAGCAGTCCTGGGACAGGGGGGAATGAAAAACTGTTTTTT. Its translation is CASSPGTGGNEKLFF. Combining the CDR3 with reference TRBV28 and TRBJ1-4 gives the whole variable domain DVKVTQSSRYLVKRTGEKVFLECVQDMDHENMFWYRQDPGLGLRLIYFSYDVKMKEKGDIPEGYSVSREKKERFSLILESASTNQTSMYLCASSPGTGGNEKLFFGSGTQLSVL.

The chain uses TRBV15 and TRBJ1-1; D gene unclear. Germline lookup yields CDR1 LNHNV and CDR2 YYDKDF (reference sequence). V shed 1 base and J shed 2 bases, with 5 bases lying between them. The CDR3 runs to 13 residues. This chain's CDR3 is CATSRGANTEAFF. The CDR3 DNA follows: TGTGCCACCAGCAGAGGAGCCAACACTGAAGCTTTCTTT.

This clone turned up a few times. The CDR3 loop reads CASSGREFDRAEGQPQHF. DNA of the CDR3: TGTGCCAGCAGTGGCCGCGAATTTGACAGGGCCGAGGGACAGCCCCAGCATTTT. The V call is TRBV2, the J call TRBJ1-5, with 7 bases that match TRBD1. Germline lookup yields CDR1 SNHLY and CDR2 FYNNEI. The CDR3 is 18 amino acids. With V trimmed by 4 bases and J by 7 bases, 19 bases remained unmatched.

This rearrangement joins TRBV28 to TRBJ1-5; perhaps TRBD1 as D (6 bases). V was shortened by 6 bases and J by 0 bases, with 9 bases between the two germline ends. The germline gives CDR1 MDHEN, CDR2 SYDVKM. The CDR3 runs to 14 residues. CDR3 nucleotides: TGTGCCAGCAGGGACAGAGATAGCAATCAGCCCCAGCATTTT. Translating gives CASRDRDSNQPQHF.

The chain links TRBV4-2 to TRBJ1-5; the D is unclear. Trimming took off 0 bases at V and 3 bases at J, with 9 bases between the two ends. This CDR3 spans 15 amino acids. Germline V gene sequence: CDR1 LGHNA, CDR2 YNFKEQ. The CDR3 sequence: CASSQDSTDNQPQHF. CDR3 DNA sequence: TGTGCCAGCAGCCAAGACAGTACCGACAATCAGCCCCAGCATTTT.

The chain employs TRBV7-3 and TRBJ2-1; TRBD1 agrees at 7 bases. The germline gives CDR1 SGHTA, CDR2 FQGTGA. Trimming took 8 bases from V and 10 from J; bases not matched to a gene: 11. The CDR3 loop spans 13 amino acids. This CDR3 is CASASTGVGEQFF. CDR3 coding DNA: TGTGCCAGCGCCTCCACAGGGGTAGGGGAGCAGTTCTTC.

This chain uses TRBV5-1 with TRBJ2-3; D remains unclear. In germline, CDR1 is SGHRS, CDR2 YFSETQ. V was cut by 1 base and J by 2 bases, with 8 bases left in between. The CDR3 is 14 amino acids. In DNA, the CDR3 is TGCGCCAGCAGCTTGCGTACAGTCACAGATACGCAGTATTTT. Translation gives CASSLRTVTDTQYF.

The chain links TRBV19 to TRBJ1-5; D possibly corresponds to TRBD1 (6 bases). V lost 3 bases to trimming and J lost 2 bases, with 11 bases between them. The CDR3 covers 15 residues. Germline CDR1 reads LNHDA; CDR2 reads SQIVND (reference sequence). CDR3 protein: CASSMAGAGNQPQHF. Here the CDR3 DNA reads TGTGCCAGTAGTATGGCAGGGGCTGGCAATCAGCCCCAGCATTTT.

This rearrangement joins TRBV28 to TRBJ1-5; weak D call: TRBD1 (6 bases). CDR1 is MDHEN and CDR2 is SYDVKM in the germline V gene. The CDR3 is 16 residues long. V was cut by 6 bases and J by 7 bases, with 22 bases left in between. CDR3 nucleotide sequence: TGTGCCAGCAGAGTTCCGGGGGGGCAGGGAAGACAGCCCCAGCATTTT. As protein: CASRVPGGQGRQPQHF.